The present TCR beta chain was sequenced within a study of blood T cell repertoires in COVID-19. Study background: The United States, Italy and Spain supplied acute and convalescent COVID-19 samples. The analysed material was cDNA or gDNA that came from T cells, B-cell-depleted T cells, or PBMCs.

The V end was cut by 1 base, the J end by 1 base, with 5 bases between. CDR3 length: 14 residues. Germline V gene lookup returns CDR1 SGHKS and CDR2 YYEKEE (reference sequence). This clone has a single count. A Seattle source enrolled patients during active infection and followed them longitudinally. Measured with immunoSEQ multiplex PCR; TCRdb has only the in-frame clones, and not every one. The repertoire holds nearly 250,000 clones, with approximately 85% as singletons. This TCR derives from a woman of 80 years or more with COVID-19, enrolled during active disease. The J gene is TRBJ2-2, the V gene TRBV5-5, with D unclear. Sequenced input: peripheral blood. The CDR3 region has the DNA TGTGCCAGCAGCTTGTCGTTGAACACCGGGGAGCTGTTTTTT. It codes for CASSLSLNTGELFF.